The rows below give T cell receptor beta chains drawn from one sample of a study of blood T cell repertoires in COVID-19. The method was immunoSEQ multiplex PCR; TCRdb's version includes in-frame clones alone and lacks a portion of them. The table includes roughly 90,000 clones, around 90% detected once. Input material: peripheral blood. These receptors all come from a man aged 50-60 years with COVID-19, enrolled during active disease. Both conserved end residues are part of each CDR3. The order of the fields is V gene, clone size, CDR3 protein. Clone size is stated in some rows and not others, as once, few, many or a class when expanded.

TRBV5-5 | NA | CASSLVEGWEQYF
TRBV7-9 | NA | CASTTTMTAVETQYF
TRBV7-9 | few | CASSRSGTSFNEQFF
TRBV3-1/TRBV3-2 | NA | CASSQAPRQGGYSPLHF
TRBV9 | NA | CASGKQGFETQYF
TRBV6-2/TRBV6-3 | NA | CASSYRLLAGAISGANVLTF
TRBV3-1/TRBV3-2 | NA | CASRQGPAEAFF
TRBV28 | NA | CASSLEGPGADTQYF
TRBV24-1 | NA | CATSDAGTPNEKLFF
TRBV7-9 | NA | CASSAVIGSPLHF
TRBV5-1 | NA | CASSLTDGTEINYGYTF
TRBV19 | NA | CASSIDNSNSNQPQHF
TRBV18 | NA | CASSPGTYGSSYEQYF
TRBV19 | NA | CASRPLANTGELFF
TRBV9 | few | CASSKQGRGSPLHF
TRBV18 | NA | CASSPRTLNTEAFF
TRBV2 | NA | CASLRDRGLGSSQHF
TRBV2 | NA | CASSMDMPHGYTF
TRBV6-2/TRBV6-3 | NA | CASSYPARDYHNEQFF
TRBV5-4 | once | CASSRFAGTSGGSSYNEQFF
TRBV28 | NA | CASSATGKMYEQYF
TRBV6-5 | NA | CATDRGTFSYNEQFF
TRBV4-3 | NA | CASSQDQTSGAKYF
TRBV19 | NA | CASKSEHVNQPQHF
TRBV28 | NA | CASSPTDRGYQPQHF
TRBV5-1 | NA | CASSPGQGNTEAFF
TRBV7-3 | few | CASSPTQGVTEAFF
TRBV2 | few | CASSGGPYGYTF
TRBV4-3 | NA | CASSQDAPGGSLYGYTF
TRBV2 | NA | CASSEGRRTANSYNSPLHF
TRBV5-6 | NA | CASSFRTMNTEAFF
TRBV7-2 | NA | CASTPPSSYEQYF
TRBV7-9 | NA | CASSQGLNLNNEQFF
TRBV28 | NA | CASSVTGGQSLQHF
TRBV7-9 | NA | CASSYLAGASTDTQYF
TRBV19 | NA | CASTPKMGGRQGRNSPLHF
TRBV24-1 | NA | CATSDPGGQETQYF
TRBV19 | NA | CASSIRRYSNQPQHF
TRBV27 | once | CASSPTGGGTEAFF
TRBV12-5 | NA | CASGLGGTDYGYTF
TRBV18 | NA | CASSRRTGSYEQYF
TRBV29-1 | NA | CSVEDLQDRGEKLFF
TRBV12-3/TRBV12-4 | once | CASSLVLEVEAFF
TRBV28 | NA | CASSFGGDQETQYF
TRBV7-9 | NA | CASSQAASYTEAFF
TRBV30 | NA | CAWNTGVQETQYF
TRBV28 | NA | CASTQWGEETQYF
TRBV24-1 | NA | CATSDSQGYETQYF
TRBV30 | NA | CAWSDRGHEQYF
TRBV4-1 | NA | CASSRGHSRGFTGELFF
TRBV5-4 | NA | CASSRETGGYGYTF
TRBV19 | NA | CASSTRFLYEQYF
TRBV5-1 | few | CASRPDRAISGNTIYF
TRBV5-1 | NA | CASSPGQGHNEQFF